A selection of T cell receptor beta chains follows, all from one sample in a study of shared clonotypes between healthy human individuals. Measured with immunoSEQ multiplex PCR; TCRdb has only the in-frame clones, and not every one. The table shows 2 million to 2.5 million clones, with under 97% occurring only once. What was sequenced was naive CD4+ T cells sorted from blood. The origin of the receptors is a man between 18 and 29 years old in good health. CDR3s include the opening cysteine and the closing phenylalanine or tryptophan. D genes are given only for firm matches. The size entry is marked missing in some rows and otherwise reads once, few, many or a size class.

v_gene	d_gene	j_gene	abundance	CDR3aa	CDR3nt
TRBV7-2	TRBD1	TRBJ2-5	NA	CASRDRGRETQYF	TGTGCCAGCAGGGACAGGGGGAGGGAGACCCAGTACTTC
TRBV5-1	TRBD1	TRBJ1-1	NA	CASSLGGVGTEAFF	TGCGCCAGCAGCTTAGGGGGCGTAGGAACTGAAGCTTTCTTT
TRBV10-3	NA	TRBJ1-6	NA	CAINTEASSYNSPLHF	TGTGCCATTAACACAGAGGCGAGCTCCTATAATTCACCCCTCCACTTT
TRBV18	NA	TRBJ1-4	NA	CASSPPRTNNEKLFF	TGTGCCAGCTCACCACCCCGGACCAATAATGAAAAACTGTTTTTT
TRBV10-2	TRBD2	TRBJ2-2	NA	CASGRAPGELFF	TGCGCCAGCGGGAGGGCCCCCGGGGAGCTGTTTTTT
TRBV28	TRBD2	TRBJ2-1	NA	CASSPGLAASYNEQFF	TGTGCCAGCAGCCCCGGACTAGCGGCCTCCTACAATGAGCAGTTCTTC
TRBV2	NA	TRBJ2-6	NA	CASSEDGGFGANVLTF	TGTGCCAGCAGTGAAGATGGAGGGTTTGGGGCCAACGTCCTGACTTTC
TRBV11-2	NA	TRBJ2-2	NA	CASSSQGNGELFF	TGTGCCAGCAGCTCACAGGGTAACGGGGAGCTGTTTTTT
TRBV18	NA	TRBJ1-5	NA	CASSPGGNQPQHF	TGTGCCAGCTCACCGGGGGGGAATCAGCCCCAGCATTTT
TRBV7-7	NA	TRBJ1-1	NA	CASSLKQGNTEAFF	TGTGCTAGCAGCTTAAAACAGGGGAACACTGAAGCTTTCTTT
TRBV10-2	NA	TRBJ1-6	NA	CASRQGGDNSPLHF	TGCGCCAGCAGACAGGGTGGGGATAATTCACCCCTCCACTTT
TRBV6-6	NA	TRBJ1-2	NA	CASSYSGGARGYTF	TGTGCCAGCAGTTACTCGGGCGGGGCTAGGGGCTACACCTTC
TRBV16	TRBD1	TRBJ2-7	NA	CASSQSGTGLGYEQYF	TGTGCCAGCAGCCAATCGGGGACAGGGTTAGGCTACGAGCAGTACTTC
TRBV19	TRBD2	TRBJ2-3	NA	CASSNGLAGAVQYF	TGTGCCAGTAGTAACGGACTAGCGGGGGCGGTGCAGTATTTT
TRBV2	TRBD1	TRBJ1-5	NA	CASKKEGQVPQPQHF	TGTGCCAGCAAGAAGGAAGGACAGGTCCCTCAGCCCCAGCATTTT
TRBV27	TRBD1	TRBJ2-7	NA	CASRHRGQGSYEQYF	TGTGCCAGCAGGCACAGGGGACAGGGGTCCTACGAGCAGTACTTC
TRBV12-5	NA	TRBJ1-1	NA	CASGWDEWRGERTEAFF	TGTGCTAGTGGTTGGGACGAGTGGCGGGGTGAGAGGACTGAAGCTTTCTTT
TRBV9	NA	TRBJ2-5	NA	CASSVGGPVGETQYF	TGTGCCAGCAGCGTAGGAGGGCCGGTTGGAGAGACCCAGTACTTC
TRBV5-1	TRBD1	TRBJ1-4	NA	CASSQTTGNLEKLFF	TGCGCCAGCAGCCAGACGACAGGGAATCTCGAAAAACTGTTTTTT
TRBV6-5	NA	TRBJ2-7	NA	CASSYSIGEQYF	TGTGCCAGCAGTTACTCGATCGGCGAGCAGTACTTC
TRBV7-9	TRBD1	TRBJ1-6	NA	CASSLGDRGHSPLHF	TGTGCCAGCAGCTTAGGGGACAGGGGGCATTCACCCCTCCACTTT
TRBV30	TRBD2	TRBJ2-3	NA	CAWSNGGTLADTQYF	TGTGCCTGGAGTAACGGGGGGACTCTCGCAGATACGCAGTATTTT
TRBV18	TRBD2	TRBJ2-1	NA	CASSSTSGGALNEQFF	TGTGCCAGCTCATCGACTAGCGGGGGGGCCTTAAATGAGCAGTTCTTC
TRBV4-3	NA	TRBJ1-5	NA	CASSQEHRNQPQHF	TGCGCCAGCAGCCAAGAACACAGGAATCAGCCCCAGCATTTT
TRBV6-1	TRBD1	TRBJ1-1	NA	CASSVGLGGQANTEAFF	TGTGCCAGCAGTGTCGGCCTCGGAGGACAGGCCAACACTGAAGCTTTCTTT
TRBV30	NA	TRBJ1-5	NA	CAWSPPGTANQPQHF	TGTGCCTGGAGCCCCCCCGGGACCGCCAATCAGCCCCAGCATTTT
TRBV4-3	NA	TRBJ1-1	NA	CASSHAGLGTEAFF	TGCGCCAGCAGCCATGCAGGCTTGGGCACTGAAGCTTTCTTT
TRBV28	NA	TRBJ1-1	NA	CASSFVQPYTEAFF	TGTGCCAGCAGTTTCGTTCAGCCATACACTGAAGCTTTCTTT
TRBV9	NA	TRBJ2-2	once	CASSVVDGRNTGELFF	TGTGCCAGCAGCGTAGTGGATGGGCGCAACACCGGGGAGCTGTTTTTT
TRBV6-5	TRBD2	TRBJ2-3	NA	CASSSRLAGRRDTQYF	TGTGCCAGCAGTTCAAGACTAGCGGGAAGGAGAGATACGCAGTATTTT
TRBV9	NA	TRBJ2-1	NA	CASSLLGDSYNEQFF	TGTGCCAGCAGCCTGCTAGGGGACTCCTACAATGAGCAGTTCTTC
TRBV5-6	TRBD1	TRBJ1-2	few	CASSSGTGFTYGYTF	TGTGCCAGCAGCTCCGGGACAGGGTTTACCTATGGCTACACCTTC
TRBV7-2	TRBD1	TRBJ1-1	NA	CASSLSPAGGTEAFF	TGTGCCAGCAGCTTAAGCCCGGCAGGGGGGACTGAAGCTTTCTTT
TRBV7-2	TRBD1	TRBJ2-1	NA	CASSLGRDRGNEQFF	TGTGCCAGCAGCTTAGGGCGGGACAGGGGCAATGAGCAGTTCTTC
TRBV25-1	NA	TRBJ2-4	NA	CASSEYPGVGASKNIQYF	TGTGCCAGCAGTGAATACCCCGGGGTGGGGGCGTCCAAAAACATTCAGTACTTC
TRBV10-1	TRBD2	TRBJ2-3	once	CASSERGDWGDTQYF	TGCGCCAGCAGTGAGCGGGGGGACTGGGGCGATACGCAGTATTTT
TRBV21-1	NA	TRBJ1-5	NA	CASRRDRVWDQPQHF	TGTGCCAGCAGAAGAGACAGGGTTTGGGATCAGCCCCAGCATTTT
TRBV18	NA	TRBJ1-2	NA	CASSQGTDFSNYGYTF	TGTGCCAGCTCACAGGGGACCGACTTTTCTAACTATGGCTACACCTTC
TRBV5-1	NA	TRBJ1-1	NA	CASKGGDTEAFF	TGCGCCAGCAAAGGGGGAGACACTGAAGCTTTCTTT
TRBV7-9	TRBD1	TRBJ1-5	NA	CASSHSVQGIGNQPQHF	TGTGCCAGCAGCCATTCTGTACAGGGGATTGGGAATCAGCCCCAGCATTTT
TRBV6-5	NA	TRBJ1-6	once	CASSYAGNNSPLHF	TGTGCCAGCAGTTATGCAGGGAATAATTCACCCCTCCACTTT
TRBV6-6	NA	TRBJ2-3	NA	CASSQTGLDTQYF	TGTGCCAGCAGTCAGACGGGACTAGATACGCAGTATTTT
TRBV11-2	NA	TRBJ1-3	NA	CASSLGGGRNTIYF	TGTGCCAGCAGCCTCGGGGGGGGTAGAAACACCATATATTTT
TRBV10-3	NA	TRBJ2-1	NA	CAIRDQPYNEQFF	TGTGCCATCCGGGACCAACCTTACAATGAGCAGTTCTTC
TRBV19	TRBD1	TRBJ2-5	NA	CASSIDRGETQYF	TGTGCCAGTAGTATTGACAGGGGGGAGACCCAGTACTTC
TRBV7-9	TRBD2	TRBJ2-1	once	CASSLARPSGGADEQFF	TGTGCCAGCAGCTTAGCGCGGCCTAGCGGGGGGGCCGATGAGCAGTTCTTC
TRBV18	TRBD1	TRBJ2-7	NA	CASSLGQAVSYEQYF	TGTGCCAGCTCACTTGGACAGGCAGTCTCCTACGAGCAGTACTTC
TRBV5-1	TRBD1	TRBJ1-4	NA	CASSPTGGANEKLFF	TGCGCCAGCAGCCCTACAGGGGGCGCGAATGAAAAACTGTTTTTT
TRBV28	NA	TRBJ2-7	NA	CASSRLVGSYEQYF	TGTGCCAGCAGTCGGCTAGTAGGTTCCTACGAGCAGTACTTC
TRBV5-4	NA	TRBJ2-3	NA	CASSHRDSTDTQYF	TGTGCCAGCAGCCACCGGGATTCCACAGATACGCAGTATTTT
TRBV9	NA	TRBJ2-3	NA	CASSVEMDRRTDTQYF	TGTGCCAGCAGCGTAGAGATGGACCGGAGAACAGATACGCAGTATTTT
TRBV30	TRBD1	TRBJ1-1	NA	CAWSRTGHTEAFF	TGTGCCTGGAGTAGGACAGGGCACACTGAAGCTTTCTTT
TRBV18	TRBD1	TRBJ1-5	once	CASSPGGQGCGSNQPQHF	TGTGCCAGCTCACCTGGGGGACAGGGTTGTGGGAGCAATCAGCCCCAGCATTTT